The 8 T cell receptor beta chains presented below share a single source sample, sequenced in a study of cytomegalovirus exposure and HLA in healthy donors. The PCR was carried out with 60 Vbeta primers and 13 Jbeta primers. Some clones are missing from TCRdb's copy, which holds only in-frame ones; the method was immunoSEQ multiplex PCR. This sample carries approximately 83,000 clones, 80% of them seen once, and the ten largest clones take 2%. Material for sequencing was PBMCs. The receptors shown here come from a man aged 18 to 29 in good health and CMV-seronegative.

This chain connects TRBV5-4 to TRBJ1-4; the D is unclear. V was trimmed by 0 bases and J by 0 bases, leaving 18 bases between them. The CDR3 spans 19 residues. Per germline, CDR1 SGHNT and CDR2 YYREEE (reference sequence). CDR3 protein: CASSLGPGSSISTNEKLFF. CDR3 bases: TGTGCCAGCAGCTTGGGACCAGGCAGTTCGATTTCAACTAATGAAAAACTGTTTTTT.

This sequence joins TRBV9 and TRBJ1-2; 9 bases fit TRBD1. The V gene's germline CDR1 is SGDLS and CDR2 YYNGEE. CDR3 size: 15 residues. Unmatched junction bases numbered 4, after V lost 3 bases and J lost 1 base. CDR3 DNA sequence: TGTGCCAGCAGCGACCGGGACAGGGTTAACTATGGCTACACCTTC. Translated, it gives CASSDRDRVNYGYTF.

This chain connects TRBV7-9 to TRBJ1-3; D may be TRBD1 (5 bases). Deletions cut 11 bases from V and 0 bases from J, with 14 bases between. This CDR3 spans 14 amino acids. Germline CDR1 is SEHNR and CDR2 is FQNEAQ (reference sequence). CDR3 bases: TGTGCCTGCGATCCAGGGTACTCTGGAAACACCATATATTTT. Protein: CACDPGYSGNTIYF.

The rearrangement uses TRBV7-9 and TRBJ1-1; TRBD1 matches at 10 bases. J gave up 4 bases and V 5 bases, and 7 bases lay outside the gene matches. CDR3 size: 15 residues. Germline CDR1 is SEHNR and CDR2 is FQNEAQ (reference sequence). In nucleotides, the CDR3 is TGTGCCAGCAGCCCCGGACAGGGGGTGAGCACTGAAGCTTTCTTT. Amino acid sequence: CASSPGQGVSTEAFF.

V is TRBV2 and J is TRBJ2-7; 10 bases fit TRBD2. The CDR3 contains 16 residues. In germline, CDR1 is SNHLY, CDR2 FYNNEI. Germline trimming cut 6 bases from V and 3 bases from J; bases unmatched to any gene: 11. Written as DNA, the CDR3 is TGTGCCAGCAGACTACCCAGCGGGGGGGCGGTCTACGAGCAGTACTTC. This gives the protein CASRLPSGGAVYEQYF.

The V call is TRBV9, the J call TRBJ1-1, with 7 bases matching TRBD1. Losses at the gene ends were 4 bases for V and 6 bases for J; bases not matched to a gene: 12. The CDR3 has 15 residues. Looked up from germline, CDR1 is SGDLS and CDR2 is YYNGEE. The CDR3 nucleotides read TGTGCCAGCAGCCCTTGGGACAGACCGGGCGCTGAAGCTTTCTTT. Translation gives CASSPWDRPGAEAFF.

V gene TRBV29-1 combines with J gene TRBJ2-4; TRBD2 might be the D (6 bases). Trimming left V 7 bases short and J 1 base short, with 14 bases between. Germline values: CDR1 SQVTM, CDR2 ANQGSEA. This CDR3 is 14 amino acids long. For the CDR3, the DNA is TGCAGCGGCCGTGGCGCGGGGGCCAAAAACATTCAGTACTTC. Translation gives CSGRGAGAKNIQYF.

The chain joins TRBV30 to TRBJ1-6; no firm D call. This CDR3 has 14 amino acids. Trimming removed 2 bases at V and 7 bases at J, with 12 bases between. Germline V gives CDR1 GTSNPN, CDR2 SVGIG (reference sequence). The CDR3 coding sequence is TGTGCCTGGAGTTACGATCGGTGGAATTCACCCCTCCACTTT. It specifies CAWSYDRWNSPLHF. Using reference TRBV30 and TRBJ1-6 for the parts outside the CDR3, the full variable domain is SQTIHQWPATLVQPVGSPLSLECTVEGTSNPNLYWYRQAAGRGLQLLFYSVGIGQISSEVPQNLSASRPQDRQFILSSKKLLLSDSGFYLCAWSYDRWNSPLHFGNGTRLTVT.